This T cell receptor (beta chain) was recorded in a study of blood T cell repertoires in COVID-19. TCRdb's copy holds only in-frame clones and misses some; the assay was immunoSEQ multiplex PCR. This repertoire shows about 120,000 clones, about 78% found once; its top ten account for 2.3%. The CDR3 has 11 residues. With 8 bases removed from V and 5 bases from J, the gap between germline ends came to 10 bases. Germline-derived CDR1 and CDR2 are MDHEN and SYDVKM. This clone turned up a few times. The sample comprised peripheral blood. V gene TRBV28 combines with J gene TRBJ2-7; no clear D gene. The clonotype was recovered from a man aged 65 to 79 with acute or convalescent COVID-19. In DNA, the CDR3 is TGTGCCAGCCAACAGTTTAACGAGCAGTACTTC. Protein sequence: CASQQFNEQYF.